This T cell receptor beta chain is from a study of T cell responses to AZD1222 COVID-19 vaccine. The data were produced by immunoSEQ multiplex PCR, yet TCRdb's version contains in-frame clones alone and is incomplete. The sample has some 130,000 clones, 70% to 90% seen once. The CDR3 has 15 residues. The gene calls are TRBV21-1 and TRBJ1-2; the tabulated D call, TRBD1, remains unverified against the DNA. TRBV21-1 is designated a pseudogene. The source material was peripheral blood, sampled on day 0 of AZD1222 vaccination. The receptor was isolated from an adult in good health. The CDR3 DNA follows: TGTGCCAGCAGCAAATCAGGGGGCGAGGGCTATGGCTACACCTTC. This gives the protein CASSKSGGEGYGYTF.